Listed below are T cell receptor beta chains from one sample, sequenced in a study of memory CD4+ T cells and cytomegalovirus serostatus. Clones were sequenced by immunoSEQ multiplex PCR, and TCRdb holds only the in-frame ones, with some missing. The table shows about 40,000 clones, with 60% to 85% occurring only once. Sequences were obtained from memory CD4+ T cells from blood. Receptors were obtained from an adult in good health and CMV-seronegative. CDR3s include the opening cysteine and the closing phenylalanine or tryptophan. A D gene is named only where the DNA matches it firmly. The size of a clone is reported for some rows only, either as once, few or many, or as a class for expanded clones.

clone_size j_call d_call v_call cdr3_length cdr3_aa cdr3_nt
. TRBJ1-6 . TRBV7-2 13 CASSSGDRSPLHF TGTGCCAGCAGCTCAGGGGATCGGTCACCCCTCCACTTT
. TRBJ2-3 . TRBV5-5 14 CASSLWTATDTQYF TGTGCCAGCAGCTTATGGACGGCCACAGATACGCAGTATTTT
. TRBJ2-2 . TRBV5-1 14 CASSFGSGTGELFF TGCGCCAGCAGCTTTGGCTCCGGCACCGGGGAGCTGTTTTTT
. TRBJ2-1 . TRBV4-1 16 CASSHSYSGSYNEQFF TGCGCCAGCAGCCATTCATATAGCGGCTCCTACAATGAGCAGTTCTTC
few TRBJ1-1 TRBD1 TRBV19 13 CASLRQGFTEAFF TGTGCCAGTTTACGACAGGGTTTCACTGAAGCTTTCTTT
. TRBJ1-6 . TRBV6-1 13 CASRGTFNSPLHF TGTGCCAGCAGAGGGACCTTTAATTCACCCCTCCACTTT
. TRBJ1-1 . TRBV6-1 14 CASSALGGDTEAFF TGTGCCAGCAGCGCCCTGGGGGGGGACACTGAAGCTTTCTTT
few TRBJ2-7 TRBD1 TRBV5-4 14 CASSDKGAQGEQYF TGTGCCAGCAGCGACAAGGGGGCTCAGGGCGAGCAGTACTTC
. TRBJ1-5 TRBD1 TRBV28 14 CASSGTGTRQPQHF TGTGCCAGCAGCGGGACAGGAACAAGACAGCCCCAGCATTTT
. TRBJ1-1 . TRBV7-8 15 CASSLVGRTNTEAFF TGTGCCAGCAGCTTAGTGGGACGGACGAACACTGAAGCTTTCTTT
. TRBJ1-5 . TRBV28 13 CASSRGANQPQHF TGTGCCAGCAGTCGAGGGGCCAATCAGCCCCAGCATTTT
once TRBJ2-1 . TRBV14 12 CASSERYNEQFF TGTGCCAGCAGCGAACGTTACAATGAGCAGTTCTTC
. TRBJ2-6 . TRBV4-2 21 CASSQDRPGGLGGAGANVLTF TGTGCCAGCAGCCAAGATCGCCCGGGGGGGTTAGGGGGCGCTGGGGCCAACGTCCTGACTTTC
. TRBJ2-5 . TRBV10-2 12 CASRSTAETQYF TGCGCCAGCCGATCGACGGCCGAGACCCAGTACTTC
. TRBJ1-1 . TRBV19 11 CASSTSFGAFF TGTGCCAGTAGTACCTCGTTTGGGGCTTTCTTT
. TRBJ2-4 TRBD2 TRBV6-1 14 CASSEGGGFNIQYF TGTGCCAGCAGTGAAGGGGGGGGGTTCAACATTCAGTACTTC
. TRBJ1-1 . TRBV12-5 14 CASGLGDRTSEAFF TGTGCTAGTGGTTTAGGCGACAGGACCTCTGAAGCTTTCTTT
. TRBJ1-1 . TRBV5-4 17 CASSLGSGGAGNTEAFF TGTGCCAGCAGCTTGGGTTCCGGAGGGGCGGGCAACACTGAAGCTTTCTTT
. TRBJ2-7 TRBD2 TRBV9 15 CASSTSVGSSYEQYF TGTGCCAGCAGCACTAGCGTTGGCTCCTCCTACGAGCAGTACTTC